This is a list of T cell receptor beta chains from one sample in a study of T cell responses to AZD1222 COVID-19 vaccine. Sequencing used immunoSEQ multiplex PCR; TCRdb keeps in-frame clones, though not all of them. Among around 140,000 clones, roughly nine tenths were seen once, and the ten largest hold approximately 3.9%. This specimen consisted of peripheral blood, obtained 28 days after the second AZD1222 dose. Every receptor here comes from an adult who received the AZD1222 COVID-19 vaccine. The CDR3 runs from the conserved cysteine through the conserved F or W. A D gene is named only where the DNA matches it firmly. Expanded clones get a size class; other rows say once, few or many, or leave the size out.

d_call | j_call | v_call | clone_size | cdr3_aa | cdr3_nt
. | TRBJ2-7 | TRBV28 | . | CASSLWGGSSSYEQYF | TGTGCCAGCAGCCTATGGGGGGGCAGCAGCTCCTACGAGCAGTACTTC
TRBD1 | TRBJ1-1 | TRBV10-3 | once | CASDRGPNTEAFF | TGTGCCAGTGACAGGGGGCCGAACACTGAAGCTTTCTTT
. | TRBJ1-4 | TRBV15 | . | CATRMGNEKLFF | TGTGCCACCAGGATGGGGAATGAAAAACTGTTTTTT
. | TRBJ1-1 | TRBV11-3 | once | CASSLMGTQKAFF | TGTGCCAGCAGCTTAATGGGCACGCAGAAAGCTTTCTTT
. | TRBJ2-7 | TRBV29-1 | . | CSVGGSYEQYF | TGCAGCGTTGGGGGATCCTACGAGCAGTACTTC
. | TRBJ1-4 | TRBV6-2/TRBV6-3 | once | CASSTGRLVEKLFF | TGTGCCAGCAGCACCGGGCGATTGGTTGAAAAACTGTTTTTT
. | TRBJ1-2 | TRBV2 | . | CASSQGKGLRGYTF | TGTGCCAGCAGCCAGGGGAAGGGGCTTAGAGGCTACACCTTC
TRBD2 | TRBJ2-7 | TRBV4-2 | . | CASSQDRTSNYEQYF | TGTGCCAGCAGCCAAGATCGGACTAGCAACTACGAGCAGTACTTC
. | TRBJ2-7 | TRBV21-1 | . | CASSKGSGRSVEQYF | TGTGCCAGCAGCAAAGGCAGCGGGAGATCGGTCGAGCAGTACTTC
. | TRBJ2-2 | TRBV7-3 | many | CASSPQGAGELFF | TGTGCCAGCAGTCCACAGGGTGCCGGGGAGCTGTTTTTT
TRBD2 | TRBJ2-5 | TRBV4-2 | . | CASSQGLAGTTQYF | TGTGCCAGCAGCCAAGGGCTAGCGGGAACGACCCAGTACTTC
TRBD2 | TRBJ2-5 | TRBV30 | few | CAWSGLAGGETQYF | TGTGCCTGGAGTGGGCTAGCGGGAGGAGAGACCCAGTACTTC
. | TRBJ1-2 | TRBV4-2 | . | CASSPVGGTNYGYTF | TGTGCCAGCAGCCCAGTGGGCGGAACTAACTATGGCTACACCTTC
. | TRBJ1-1 | TRBV2 | . | CASSPPNTEAFF | TGTGCCAGCAGCCCTCCGAACACTGAAGCTTTCTTT
TRBD1 | TRBJ1-2 | TRBV30 | . | CAWAGQGNYGYTF | TGTGCCTGGGCGGGACAGGGGAACTATGGCTACACCTTC
TRBD1 | TRBJ2-1 | TRBV6-1 | . | CASREGTAQGRDNEQFF | TGTGCCAGCAGAGAAGGGACAGCCCAGGGTAGGGACAATGAGCAGTTCTTC
. | TRBJ1-4 | TRBV19 | . | CASSSAATNEKLFF | TGTGCCAGTAGTTCTGCTGCAACTAATGAAAAACTGTTTTTT
. | TRBJ1-1 | TRBV18 | once | CASSFDSSSSTEAFF | TGTGCCAGCTCTTTTGACAGTTCCTCTAGCACTGAAGCTTTCTTT
. | TRBJ1-5 | TRBV3-1/TRBV3-2 | . | CASSPSVGSNQPQHF | TGTGCCAGCAGCCCCTCTGTAGGGAGCAATCAGCCCCAGCATTTT
TRBD1 | TRBJ1-3 | TRBV4-1 | once | CASSQGRQGKRSSGNTIYF | TGCGCCAGCAGCCAAGGCAGACAGGGAAAGAGGAGCTCTGGAAACACCATATATTTT
. | TRBJ1-5 | TRBV4-2 | . | CASSQGDLGNQPQHF | TGTGCCAGCAGCCAAGGGGACTTGGGCAATCAGCCCCAGCATTTT
TRBD1 | TRBJ1-4 | TRBV14 | few | CASSPGQGPPTNEKLFF | TGTGCCAGCAGCCCGGGACAGGGGCCACCAACTAATGAAAAACTGTTTTTT
. | TRBJ1-1 | TRBV9 | . | CVSSVAEQTSNTEAFF | TGTGTCAGCAGCGTAGCCGAACAGACTTCGAACACTGAAGCTTTCTTT
. | TRBJ2-1 | TRBV7-2 | . | CASSLGLDNEQFF | TGTGCCAGCAGCTTAGGCCTCGACAATGAGCAGTTCTTC
TRBD1 | TRBJ1-1 | TRBV6-4 | once | CASSDASRTGGAFF | TGTGCCAGCAGTGACGCTTCTAGGACAGGAGGAGCTTTCTTT
. | TRBJ1-3 | TRBV16 | . | CVSSRGDRTGNTIYF | TGTGTCAGCAGCCGAGGGGATCGGACTGGAAACACCATATATTTT
TRBD1 | TRBJ1-4 | TRBV5-8 | . | CASSPGTGVLPGFF | TGTGCCAGCAGCCCCGGGACAGGAGTCTTACCAGGGTTTTTT
. | TRBJ1-6 | TRBV12-3/TRBV12-4 | . | CASTRTPPSPLHF | TGTGCCAGCACCCGGACACCCCCTTCACCCCTCCACTTT